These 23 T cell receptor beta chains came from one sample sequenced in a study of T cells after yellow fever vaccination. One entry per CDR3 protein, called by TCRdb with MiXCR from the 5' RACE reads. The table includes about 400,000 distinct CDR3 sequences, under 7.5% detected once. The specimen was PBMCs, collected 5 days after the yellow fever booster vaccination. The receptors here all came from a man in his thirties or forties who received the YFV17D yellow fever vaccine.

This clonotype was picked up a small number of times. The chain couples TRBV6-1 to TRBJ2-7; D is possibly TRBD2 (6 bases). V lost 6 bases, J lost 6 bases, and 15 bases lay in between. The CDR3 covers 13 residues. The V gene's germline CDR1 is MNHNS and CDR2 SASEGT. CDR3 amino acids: CASRPGLSREQYF. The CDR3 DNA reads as TGTGCCAGCAGACCGGGACTTTCCCGCGAGCAGTACTTC.

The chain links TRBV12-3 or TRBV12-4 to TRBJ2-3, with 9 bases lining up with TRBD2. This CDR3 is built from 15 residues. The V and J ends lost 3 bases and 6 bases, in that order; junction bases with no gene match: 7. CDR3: CASSFGAGGRDTQYF. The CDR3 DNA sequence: TGTGCCAGCAGTTTCGGTGCGGGAGGGCGGGATACGCAGTATTTT.

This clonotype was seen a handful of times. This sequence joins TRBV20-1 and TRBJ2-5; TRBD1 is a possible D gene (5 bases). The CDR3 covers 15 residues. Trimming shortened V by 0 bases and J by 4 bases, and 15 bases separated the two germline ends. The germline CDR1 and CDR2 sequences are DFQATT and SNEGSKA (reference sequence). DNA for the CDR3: TGCAGTGCTAGAGAATTAGGGGTGATAGGAGAGACCCAGTACTTC. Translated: CSARELGVIGETQYF.

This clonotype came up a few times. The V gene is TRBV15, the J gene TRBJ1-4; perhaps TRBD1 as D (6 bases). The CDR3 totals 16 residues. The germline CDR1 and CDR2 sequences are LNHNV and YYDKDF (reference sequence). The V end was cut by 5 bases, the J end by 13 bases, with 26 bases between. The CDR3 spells CATSSSKQGFLASLFF. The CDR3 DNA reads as TGTGCCACCAGCTCCTCAAAACAGGGTTTTTTAGCGTCACTGTTTTTT.

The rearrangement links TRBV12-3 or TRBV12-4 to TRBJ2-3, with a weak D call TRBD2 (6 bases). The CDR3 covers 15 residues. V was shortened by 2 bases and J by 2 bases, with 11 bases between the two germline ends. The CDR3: CASSLSGRITDTQYF. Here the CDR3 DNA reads TGTGCCAGCAGTTTATCGGGGAGGATCACAGATACGCAGTATTTT.

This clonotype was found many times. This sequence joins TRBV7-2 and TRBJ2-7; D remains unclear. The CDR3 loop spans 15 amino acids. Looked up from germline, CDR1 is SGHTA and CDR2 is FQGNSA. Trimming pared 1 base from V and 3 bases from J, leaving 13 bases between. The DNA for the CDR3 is TGTGCCAGCAGCTTAGTGCGGAACGCCCGCTACGAGCAGTACTTC. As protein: CASSLVRNARYEQYF.

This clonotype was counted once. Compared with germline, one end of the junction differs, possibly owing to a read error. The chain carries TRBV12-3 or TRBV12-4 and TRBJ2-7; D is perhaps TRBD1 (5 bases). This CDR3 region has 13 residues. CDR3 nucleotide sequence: TGTGCCAGCAGTTTTCAGGGCTCCTACGAGCTGTACTTC. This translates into CASSFQGSYELYF.

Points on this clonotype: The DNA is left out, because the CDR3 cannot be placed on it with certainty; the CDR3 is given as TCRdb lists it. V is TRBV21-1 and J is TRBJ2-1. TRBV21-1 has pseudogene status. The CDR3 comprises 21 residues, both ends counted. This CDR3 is CASSLRLDMTGLWGWGNEQFF.

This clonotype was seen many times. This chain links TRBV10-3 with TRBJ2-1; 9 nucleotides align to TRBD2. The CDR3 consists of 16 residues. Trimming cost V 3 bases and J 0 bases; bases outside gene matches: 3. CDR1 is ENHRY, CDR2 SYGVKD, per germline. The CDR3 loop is CAISDRAGGSYNEQFF. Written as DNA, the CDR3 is TGTGCCATCAGTGACCGAGCGGGAGGCTCCTACAATGAGCAGTTCTTC.

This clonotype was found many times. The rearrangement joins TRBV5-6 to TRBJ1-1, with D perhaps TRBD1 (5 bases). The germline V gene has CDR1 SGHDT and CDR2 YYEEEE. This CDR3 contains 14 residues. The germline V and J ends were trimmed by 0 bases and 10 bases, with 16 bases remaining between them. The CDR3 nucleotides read TGTGCCAGCAGCTTGGCGTGGGGGAACATCAGAGCTTTCTTT. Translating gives CASSLAWGNIRAFF. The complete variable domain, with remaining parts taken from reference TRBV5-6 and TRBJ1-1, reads DAGVTQSPTHLIKTRGQQVTLRCSPKSGHDTVSWYQQALGQGPQFIFQYYEEEERQRGNFPDRFSGHQFPNYSSELNVNALLLGDSALYLCASSLAWGNIRAFFGQGTRLTVV.

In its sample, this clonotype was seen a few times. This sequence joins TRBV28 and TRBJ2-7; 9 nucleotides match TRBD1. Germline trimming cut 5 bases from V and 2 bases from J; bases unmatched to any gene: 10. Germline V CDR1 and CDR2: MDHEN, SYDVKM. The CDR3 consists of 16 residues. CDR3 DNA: TGTGCCAGCAGTCCAGGCGGCGGGACAGGGACCTACGAGCAGTACTTC. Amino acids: CASSPGGGTGTYEQYF.

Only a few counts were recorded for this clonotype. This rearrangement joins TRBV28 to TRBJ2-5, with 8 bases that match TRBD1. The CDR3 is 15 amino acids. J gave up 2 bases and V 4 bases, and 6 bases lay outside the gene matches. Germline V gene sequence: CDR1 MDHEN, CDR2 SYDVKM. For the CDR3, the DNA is TGTGCCAGCAGTTCTTATACAGGGGGACAAGAGACCCAGTACTTC. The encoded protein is CASSSYTGGQETQYF.

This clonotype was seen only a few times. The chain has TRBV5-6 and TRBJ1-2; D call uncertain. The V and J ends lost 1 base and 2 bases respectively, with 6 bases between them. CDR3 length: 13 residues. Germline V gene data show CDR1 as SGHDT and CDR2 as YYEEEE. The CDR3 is CASSLRENYGYTF. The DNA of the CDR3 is TGTGCCAGCAGCTTGCGAGAGAACTATGGCTACACCTTC.

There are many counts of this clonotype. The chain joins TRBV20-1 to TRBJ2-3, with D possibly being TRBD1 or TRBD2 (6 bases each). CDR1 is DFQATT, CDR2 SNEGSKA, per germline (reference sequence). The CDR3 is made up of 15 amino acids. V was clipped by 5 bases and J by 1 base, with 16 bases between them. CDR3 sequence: CSASQGGSGTDTQYF. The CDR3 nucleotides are TGCAGTGCTTCCCAAGGGGGGTCTGGCACAGATACGCAGTATTTT.

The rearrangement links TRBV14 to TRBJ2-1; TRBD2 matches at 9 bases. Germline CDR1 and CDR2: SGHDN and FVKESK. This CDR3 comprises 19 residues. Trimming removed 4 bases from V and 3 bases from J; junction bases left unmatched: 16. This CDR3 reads CASSPSQLAGDPYYNEQFF. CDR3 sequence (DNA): TGTGCCAGCAGCCCCTCCCAACTAGCGGGCGACCCTTACTACAATGAGCAGTTCTTC. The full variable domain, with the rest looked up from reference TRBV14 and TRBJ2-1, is EAGVTQFPSHSVIEKGQTVTLRCDPISGHDNLYWYRRVMGKEIKFLLHFVKESKQDESGMPNNRFLAERTGGTYSTLKVQPAELEDSGVYFCASSPSQLAGDPYYNEQFFGPGTRLTVL.

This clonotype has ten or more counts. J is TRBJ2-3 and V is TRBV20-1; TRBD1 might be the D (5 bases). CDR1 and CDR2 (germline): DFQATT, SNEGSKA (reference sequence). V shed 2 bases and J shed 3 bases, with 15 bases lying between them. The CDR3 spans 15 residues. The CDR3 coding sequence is TGCAGTGCTAGAAGGGGCAGGTGGGGAACAGATACGCAGTATTTT. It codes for CSARRGRWGTDTQYF.

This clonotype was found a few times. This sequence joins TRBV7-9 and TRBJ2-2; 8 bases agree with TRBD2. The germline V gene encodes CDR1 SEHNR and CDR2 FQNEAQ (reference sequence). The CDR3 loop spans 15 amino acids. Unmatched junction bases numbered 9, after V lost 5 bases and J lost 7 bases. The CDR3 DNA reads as TGTGCCAGCAGCAGTAGCGGGGCCCTGAGCGGGGAGCTGTTTTTT. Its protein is CASSSSGALSGELFF. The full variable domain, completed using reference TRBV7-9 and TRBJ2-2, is DTGVSQNPRHKITKRGQNVTFRCDPISEHNRLYWYRQTLGQGPEFLTYFQNEAQLEKSRLLSDRFSAERPKGSFSTLEIQRTEQGDSAMYLCASSSSGALSGELFFGEGSRLTVL.

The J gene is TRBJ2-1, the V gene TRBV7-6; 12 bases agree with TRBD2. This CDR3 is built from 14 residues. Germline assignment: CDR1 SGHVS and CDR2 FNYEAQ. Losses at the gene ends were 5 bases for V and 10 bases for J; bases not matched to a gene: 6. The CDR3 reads CASSRTGTSGEQFF. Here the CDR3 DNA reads TGTGCCAGCAGCCGGACCGGGACTAGCGGGGAGCAGTTCTTC.

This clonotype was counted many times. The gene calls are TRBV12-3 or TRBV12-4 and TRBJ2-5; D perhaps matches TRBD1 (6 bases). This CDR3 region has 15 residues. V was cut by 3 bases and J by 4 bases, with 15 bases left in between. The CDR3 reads CASSLTRTAIETQYF. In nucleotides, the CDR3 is TGTGCCAGCAGTTTGACAAGGACAGCTATAGAGACCCAGTACTTC.

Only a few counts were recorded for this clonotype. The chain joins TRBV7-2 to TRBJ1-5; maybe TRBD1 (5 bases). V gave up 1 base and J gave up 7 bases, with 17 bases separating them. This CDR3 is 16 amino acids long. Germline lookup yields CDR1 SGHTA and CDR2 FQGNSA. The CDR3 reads CASSLERARGDQPQHF. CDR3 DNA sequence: TGTGCCAGCAGCTTAGAGCGGGCCCGGGGGGACCAGCCCCAGCATTTT.

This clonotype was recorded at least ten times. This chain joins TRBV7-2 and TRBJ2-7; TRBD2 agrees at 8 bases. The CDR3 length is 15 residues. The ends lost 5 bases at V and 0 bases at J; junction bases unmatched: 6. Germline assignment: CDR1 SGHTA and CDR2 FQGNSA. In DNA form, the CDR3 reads TGTGCCAGCAGCCGGAGCGGGAGTCCCTCCTACGAGCAGTACTTC. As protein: CASSRSGSPSYEQYF. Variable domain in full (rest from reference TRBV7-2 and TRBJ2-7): GAGVSQSPSNKVTEKGKDVELRCDPISGHTALYWYRQSLGQGLEFLIYFQGNSAPDKSGLPSDRFSAERTGGSVSTLTIQRTQQEDSAVYLCASSRSGSPSYEQYFGPGTRLTVT.

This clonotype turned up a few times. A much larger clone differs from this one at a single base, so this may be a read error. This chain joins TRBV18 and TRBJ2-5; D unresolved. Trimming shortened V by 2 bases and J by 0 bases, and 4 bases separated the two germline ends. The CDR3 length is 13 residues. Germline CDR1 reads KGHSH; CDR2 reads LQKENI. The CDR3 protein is CASSPINQETQYF. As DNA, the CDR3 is TGTGCCAGCTCACCAATTAACCAAGAGACCCAGTACTTC.

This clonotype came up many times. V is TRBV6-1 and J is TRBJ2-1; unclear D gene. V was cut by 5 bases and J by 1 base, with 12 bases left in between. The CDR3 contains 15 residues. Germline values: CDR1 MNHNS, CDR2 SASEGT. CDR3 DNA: TGTGCCAGCAGTCAAACGATGAGGTCCTACAATGAGCAGTTCTTC. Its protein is CASSQTMRSYNEQFF.